These 17 T cell receptor beta chains were sequenced from one sample in a study of cytomegalovirus exposure and HLA in healthy donors. PCR amplification relied on 60 Vbeta primers (plus 13 Jbeta primers). Generated by immunoSEQ multiplex PCR, the TCRdb table keeps only in-frame clones and is missing some. The table lists 100,000 or so clones, approximately 82% of them singletons. The source material was PBMCs. The receptor set was obtained from a young woman in good health and CMV-seronegative.

The chain links TRBV15 to TRBJ2-5, with TRBD1 matching 7 bases. The J segment lost 5 bases and the V segment lost 3 bases, leaving 6 bases of the junction unmatched. From germline, CDR1 is LNHNV and CDR2 YYDKDF (reference sequence). CDR3 length: 14 amino acids. DNA for the CDR3: TGTGCCACCAGCAGGAGACAGGGTGGGGAGACCCAGTACTTC. Protein sequence: CATSRRQGGETQYF.

The chain employs TRBV19 and TRBJ2-3; 7 bases match TRBD2. V trimming: 1 base; J trimming: 1 base; junction bases outside the gene matches: 5. From germline, CDR1 is LNHDA and CDR2 SQIVND (reference sequence). This CDR3 region has 16 residues. The CDR3, as DNA: TGTGCCAGTAGTATAGGCGGGGGAGTTGGCACAGATACGCAGTATTTT. This sequence encodes CASSIGGGVGTDTQYF.

This clone was counted once. The rearrangement uses TRBV13 and TRBJ2-7; 13 bases fit TRBD2. Germline CDR1 reads PRHDT; CDR2 reads FYEKMQ (reference sequence). The CDR3 loop spans 15 amino acids. The trim removed 5 bases at V and 3 bases at J, leaving 4 bases unmatched. The CDR3 nucleotides read TGTGCCAGCAGCCTCGGGACTAGCGGGATCTACGAGCAGTACTTC. Translated: CASSLGTSGIYEQYF.

This clone was detected a few times. This chain uses TRBV5-8 with TRBJ1-6, with 8 bases that match TRBD1. V was pared by 4 bases and J by 11 bases, with 11 bases of the junction left unmatched. CDR1 and CDR2 (germline): SGHTS, YDEGEE. This CDR3 comprises 15 residues. CDR3 in amino acids: CASSVRRTGSTPLHF. CDR3 nucleotides: TGTGCCAGCAGCGTGAGAAGGACAGGGAGTACACCCCTCCACTTT.

This sequence joins TRBV28 and TRBJ1-1; perhaps TRBD1 as D (5 bases). Trimming took off 8 bases at V and 4 bases at J, with 14 bases between the two ends. CDR1 and CDR2 (germline): MDHEN, SYDVKM. The CDR3 is 13 amino acids. The CDR3, as DNA: TGTGCCAGCCCCGGGGGGACGAGCACTGAAGCTTTCTTT. It encodes CASPGGTSTEAFF.

This chain connects TRBV18 to TRBJ2-5; D gene unclear. Judging by the DNA end, TRBJ2-7 fits better; the J call may be wrong. The germline gives CDR1 KGHSH, CDR2 LQKENI. This CDR3 has 13 residues. The CDR3 nucleotides are TGTGCCAGCTCACCGGGTAACAGCTACGAGCAGTACTTC. It specifies CASSPGNSYEQYF.

The rearrangement links TRBV19 to TRBJ2-5; no firm D call. The CDR3 is 17 residues long. The germline V and J ends were trimmed by 4 bases and 2 bases, with 20 bases remaining between them. Germline V CDR1 and CDR2: LNHDA, SQIVND (reference sequence). The CDR3 DNA reads as TGTGCCAGTAGTAAGCCGGAGTCCGCCCAAAAGCAAGAGACCCAGTACTTC. Its protein product is CASSKPESAQKQETQYF.

This clone was seen a handful of times. The V gene is TRBV11-3, the J gene TRBJ2-1; perhaps TRBD2 as D (5 bases). The germline V gene has CDR1 SGHNT and CDR2 YENEEA. The CDR3 totals 13 residues. V lost 4 bases to trimming and J lost 4 bases, with 8 bases between them. CDR3 sequence: CASSSGSYNEQFF. Here the CDR3 DNA reads TGTGCCAGCAGCTCTGGGAGTTACAATGAGCAGTTCTTC. Full variable domain (missing parts from reference TRBV11-3 and TRBJ2-1): EAGVVQSPRYKIIEKKQPVAFWCNPISGHNTLYWYLQNLGQGPELLIRYENEEAVDDSQLPKDRFSAERLKGVDSTLKIQPAELGDSAVYLCASSSGSYNEQFFGPGTRLTVL.

The chain carries TRBV4-1 and TRBJ2-1; D may be TRBD2 (6 bases). The CDR3 is made up of 18 amino acids. V lost 1 base and J 5 bases, leaving 21 bases between the germline ends. Germline V gene sequence: CDR1 MGHRA, CDR2 YSYEKL. The CDR3 coding sequence is TGCGCCAGCAGCCAAGTCCCCATCCTGCGGGGCGTAAACAATGAGCAGTTCTTC. It codes for CASSQVPILRGVNNEQFF.

This chain links TRBV19 with TRBJ2-3, with unresolved D. Per germline, CDR1 LNHDA and CDR2 SQIVND (reference sequence). Trimming shortened V by 1 base and J by 6 bases, and 2 bases separated the two germline ends. The CDR3 covers 11 residues. Written as DNA, the CDR3 is TGTGCCAGTAGTATAGCGGATACGCAGTATTTT. Translation: CASSIADTQYF.

The rearrangement joins TRBV5-3 to TRBJ2-3; 14 nucleotides line up with TRBD2. TRBV5-3 is identified as an open reading frame with a role that is uncertain. J was trimmed by 4 bases and V by 7 bases; bases with no gene match: 5. The CDR3 loop spans 15 amino acids. CDR3 in DNA: TGTGCCAGAGGGACTAGCGGGAGAGTGTCAGATACGCAGTATTTT. The encoded protein is CARGTSGRVSDTQYF.

This sequence joins TRBV4-3 and TRBJ1-3, with 9 bases identical to TRBD1. Germline-derived CDR1 and CDR2 are LGHNA and YSLEER. V lost 0 bases, J lost 4 bases, and 7 bases stayed unmatched. The CDR3 has 17 amino acids. The CDR3 region is CASSQDVPGQGGNTIYF. CDR3 in DNA: TGCGCCAGCAGCCAAGATGTCCCGGGACAGGGCGGAAACACCATATATTTT.

The chain is built from TRBV7-9 and TRBJ1-1; no firm D call. The CDR3 spans 15 residues. In germline, CDR1 is SEHNR, CDR2 FQNEAQ (reference sequence). V gave up 1 base and J gave up 5 bases, with 14 bases separating them. The CDR3 loop reads CASSLVERAGTEAFF. The DNA of the CDR3 is TGTGCCAGCAGCTTAGTTGAGAGAGCGGGGACTGAAGCTTTCTTT.

The chain combines TRBV2 with TRBJ1-2; D is undetermined. The V gene lost 5 bases and the J gene lost 5 bases, with 18 bases spanning the gap. CDR3 size: 15 residues. Germline values: CDR1 SNHLY, CDR2 FYNNEI. CDR3 protein: CASSPRGGGLYGYTF. The CDR3 coding sequence is TGTGCCAGCAGTCCCCGAGGTGGAGGGTTATATGGCTACACCTTC.

The CDR3 region has the DNA TGTGCCAGCAGCTTGCGGTTGAGGGGGTGGGATACGCAGTATTTT. Its translation: CASSLRLRGWDTQYF. This chain uses TRBV11-2 with TRBJ2-3, with D possibly matching TRBD1 (6 bases). Trimming cost V 3 bases and J 6 bases, with 16 bases left between them. CDR3 length: 15 amino acids. Per the germline V gene, CDR1 is SGHAT and CDR2 is FQNNGV.

Only one count was recorded for this clone. The chain is built from TRBV15 and TRBJ1-3; the D is unclear. V lost 1 base and J lost 2, with 15 bases in between. The CDR3 runs 17 residues. The germline CDR1 and CDR2 sequences are LNHNV and YYDKDF (reference sequence). The CDR3, as DNA: TGTGCCACCAGCAGAGCACGGTTTGGGCTGACTGGAAACACCATATATTTT. Its translation: CATSRARFGLTGNTIYF.

The chain uses TRBV4-1 and TRBJ1-2, with 9 positions matching TRBD1. Trimming at V came to 2 bases and at J to 4 bases, leaving 8 bases not matched to a gene. The CDR3 extends over 16 amino acids. Germline V gene data show CDR1 as MGHRA and CDR2 as YSYEKL. The CDR3: CASSQLQGAMAYGYTF. The CDR3 DNA reads as TGCGCCAGCAGCCAATTACAGGGGGCGATGGCCTATGGCTACACCTTC.